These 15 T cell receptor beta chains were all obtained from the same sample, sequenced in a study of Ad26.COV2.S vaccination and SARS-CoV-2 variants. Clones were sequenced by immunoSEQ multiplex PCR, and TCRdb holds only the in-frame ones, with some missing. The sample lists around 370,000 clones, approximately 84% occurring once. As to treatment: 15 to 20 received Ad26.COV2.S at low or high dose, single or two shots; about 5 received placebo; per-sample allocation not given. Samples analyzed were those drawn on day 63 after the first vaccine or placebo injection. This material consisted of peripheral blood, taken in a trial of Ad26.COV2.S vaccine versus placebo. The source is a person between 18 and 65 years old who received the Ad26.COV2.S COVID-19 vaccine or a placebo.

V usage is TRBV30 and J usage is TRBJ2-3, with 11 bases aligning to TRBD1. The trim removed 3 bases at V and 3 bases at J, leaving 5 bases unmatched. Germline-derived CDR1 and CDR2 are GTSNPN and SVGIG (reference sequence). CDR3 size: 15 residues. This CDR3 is CAWRRDRGKTDTQYF. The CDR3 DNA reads TGTGCCTGGAGGAGGGACAGGGGGAAGACAGATACGCAGTATTTT.

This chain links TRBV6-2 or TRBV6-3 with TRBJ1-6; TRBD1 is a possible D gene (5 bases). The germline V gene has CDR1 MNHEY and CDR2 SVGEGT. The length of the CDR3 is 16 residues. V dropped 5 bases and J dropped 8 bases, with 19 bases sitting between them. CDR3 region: CASSERKWGSDSPLHF. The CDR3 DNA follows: TGTGCCAGCAGTGAGAGGAAATGGGGCTCGGATTCACCCCTCCACTTT.

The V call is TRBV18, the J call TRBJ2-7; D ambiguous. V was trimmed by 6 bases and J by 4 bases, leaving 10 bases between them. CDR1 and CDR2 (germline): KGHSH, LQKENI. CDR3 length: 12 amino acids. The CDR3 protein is CASSLTEYEQYF. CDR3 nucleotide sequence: TGTGCCAGCTCCCTGACTGAATACGAGCAGTACTTC.

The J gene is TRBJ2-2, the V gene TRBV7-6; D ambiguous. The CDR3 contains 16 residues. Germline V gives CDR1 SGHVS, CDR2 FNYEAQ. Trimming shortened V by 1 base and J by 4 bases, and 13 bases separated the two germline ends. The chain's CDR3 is CASSLEATFSTGELFF. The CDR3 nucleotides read TGTGCCAGCAGCTTAGAGGCGACATTTAGCACCGGGGAGCTGTTTTTT. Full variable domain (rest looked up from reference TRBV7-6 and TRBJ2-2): GAGVSQSPRYKVTKRGQDVALRCDPISGHVSLYWYRQALGQGPEFLTYFNYEAQQDKSGLPNDRFSAERPEGSISTLTIQRTEQRDSAMYRCASSLEATFSTGELFFGEGSRLTVL.

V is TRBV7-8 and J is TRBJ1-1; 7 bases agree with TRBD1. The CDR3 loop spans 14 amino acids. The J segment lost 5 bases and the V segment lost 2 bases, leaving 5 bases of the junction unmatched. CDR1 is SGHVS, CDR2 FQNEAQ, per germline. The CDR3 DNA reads TGTGCCAGCAGCTTAATCACAGGGGTGACTGAAGCTTTCTTT. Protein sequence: CASSLITGVTEAFF.

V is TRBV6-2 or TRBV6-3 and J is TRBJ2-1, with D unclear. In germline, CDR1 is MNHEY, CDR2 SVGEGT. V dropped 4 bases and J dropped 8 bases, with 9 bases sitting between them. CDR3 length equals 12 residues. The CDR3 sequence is CASSSRLHEQFF. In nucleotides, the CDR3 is TGTGCCAGCAGTTCACGCCTCCATGAGCAGTTCTTC.

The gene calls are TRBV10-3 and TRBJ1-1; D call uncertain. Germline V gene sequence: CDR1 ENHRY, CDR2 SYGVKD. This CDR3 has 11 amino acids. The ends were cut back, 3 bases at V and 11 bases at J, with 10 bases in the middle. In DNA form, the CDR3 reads TGTGCCATCAGTGACCGTCTGTCCGCTTTCTTT. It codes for CAISDRLSAFF.

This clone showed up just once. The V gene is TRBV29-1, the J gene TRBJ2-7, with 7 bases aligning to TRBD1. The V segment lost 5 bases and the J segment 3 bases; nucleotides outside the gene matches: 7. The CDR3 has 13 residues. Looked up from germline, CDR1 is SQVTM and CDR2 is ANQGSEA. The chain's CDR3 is CSVPGRGIYEQYF. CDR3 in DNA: TGCAGCGTTCCCGGCAGGGGGATCTACGAGCAGTACTTC.

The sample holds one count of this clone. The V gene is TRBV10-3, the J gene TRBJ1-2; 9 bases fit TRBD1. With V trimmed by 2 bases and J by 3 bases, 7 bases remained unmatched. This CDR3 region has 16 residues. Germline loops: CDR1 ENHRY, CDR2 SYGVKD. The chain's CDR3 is CAISELTGGDYYGYTF. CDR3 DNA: TGTGCCATCAGTGAGCTGACAGGGGGGGATTACTATGGCTACACCTTC.

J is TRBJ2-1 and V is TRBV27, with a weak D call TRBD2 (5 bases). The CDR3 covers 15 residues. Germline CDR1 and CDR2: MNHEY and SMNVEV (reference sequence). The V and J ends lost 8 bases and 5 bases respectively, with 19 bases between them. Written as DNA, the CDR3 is TGTGCCAGCCTTCCCCAACGGAGGCCTAACAATGAGCAGTTCTTC. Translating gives CASLPQRRPNNEQFF.

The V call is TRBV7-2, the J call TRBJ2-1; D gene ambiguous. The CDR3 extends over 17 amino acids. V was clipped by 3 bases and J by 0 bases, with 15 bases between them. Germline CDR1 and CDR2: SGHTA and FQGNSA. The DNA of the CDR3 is TGTGCCAGCAGCTTTTTCCTTCTCCAGAACTCCTACAATGAGCAGTTCTTC. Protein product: CASSFFLLQNSYNEQFF.

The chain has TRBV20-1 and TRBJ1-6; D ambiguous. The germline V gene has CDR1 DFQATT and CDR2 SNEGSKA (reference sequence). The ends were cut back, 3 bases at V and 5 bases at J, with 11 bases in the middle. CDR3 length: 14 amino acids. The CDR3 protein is CSASRPRNNSPLHF. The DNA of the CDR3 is TGCAGTGCTAGTAGGCCTCGGAATAATTCACCCCTCCACTTT.

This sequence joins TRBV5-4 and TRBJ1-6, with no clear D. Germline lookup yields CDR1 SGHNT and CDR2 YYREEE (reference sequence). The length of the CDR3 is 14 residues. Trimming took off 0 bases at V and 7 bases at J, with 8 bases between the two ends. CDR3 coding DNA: TGTGCCAGCAGCTTGGGGCAGGCCAATTCACCCCTCCACTTT. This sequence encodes CASSLGQANSPLHF. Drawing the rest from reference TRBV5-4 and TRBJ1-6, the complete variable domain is ETGVTQSPTHLIKTRGQQVTLRCSSQSGHNTVSWYQQALGQGPQFIFQYYREEENGRGNFPPRFSGLQFPNYSSELNVNALELDDSALYLCASSLGQANSPLHFGNGTRLTVT.

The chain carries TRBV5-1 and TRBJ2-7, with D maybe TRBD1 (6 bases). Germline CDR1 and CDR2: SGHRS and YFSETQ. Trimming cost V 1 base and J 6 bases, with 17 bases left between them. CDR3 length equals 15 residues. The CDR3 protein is CASSLIAGAPSEQYF. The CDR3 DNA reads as TGCGCCAGCAGCTTGATTGCAGGGGCCCCATCCGAGCAGTACTTC.

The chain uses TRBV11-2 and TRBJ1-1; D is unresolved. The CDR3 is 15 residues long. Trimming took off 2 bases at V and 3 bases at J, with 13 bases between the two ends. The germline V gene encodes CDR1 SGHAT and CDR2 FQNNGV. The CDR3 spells CASSLYRGLDTEAFF. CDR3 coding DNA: TGTGCCAGCAGCTTATATCGAGGGCTCGACACTGAAGCTTTCTTT.